The 30 T cell receptor beta chains below all came from one sample that was sequenced in a study of a mutant IDH1 vaccine in newly diagnosed glioma. These TCRs are of unknown antigen specificity. The time point was: week 11, during vaccination. What each vaccine dose contained was 300 ug of mutant IDH1 20-mer peptide, accompanied by topical imiquimod. Assay: immunoSEQ multiplex PCR; the TCRdb copy retains only in-frame clones and omits some. The sample shows under 55,000 clones, around nine tenths of them seen only once. The sequencing here drew on PBMCs, taken from a glioma patient whose treatment included an IDH1 peptide vaccine. The receptors come from a man in his fifties or sixties with glioma.

The table lists this clone with a few counts. This chain connects TRBV6-5 to TRBJ2-7; D not resolved. V was shortened by 6 bases and J by 7 bases, with 19 bases between the two germline ends. This CDR3 is built from 14 residues. Germline CDR1 MNHEY, CDR2 SVGAGI. CDR3 DNA: TGTGCCAGCAGCACCCCTAGACGGGTTAAAGAGCAGTACTTC. This gives the protein CASSTPRRVKEQYF.

The chain joins TRBV11-3 to TRBJ2-5, with D unclear. V was cut by 1 base and J by 0 bases, with 3 bases left in between. Germline CDR1 is SGHNT and CDR2 is YENEEA. This CDR3 has 13 residues. The CDR3 sequence is CASSLGHQETQYF. CDR3 sequence (DNA): TGTGCCAGCAGCTTAGGACACCAAGAGACCCAGTACTTC.

In regard to this clone: An end of the junction differs from the germline gene, which may be a read error. The rearrangement joins TRBV6-1 to TRBJ1-2; D is ambiguous. The germline gives CDR1 MNHNS, CDR2 SASEGT. CDR3 length: 12 residues. DNA of the CDR3: TGTGCCAGCAGAGAAGATTGGTATGGCTACACCTTC. It codes for CASREDWYGYTF.

This clone was picked up a small number of times. CDR3 amino acids: CASSFAVTEAFF. CDR3 sequence (DNA): TGTGCCAGCAGTTTCGCGGTCACTGAAGCTTTCTTT. The V and J genes are TRBV28 and TRBJ1-1; D unresolved. This CDR3 is built from 12 residues. Germline V gives CDR1 MDHEN, CDR2 SYDVKM. Trimming removed 3 bases from V and 4 bases from J, with 6 bases in between. The variable domain in full, with the rest retrieved from reference TRBV28 and TRBJ1-1, is DVKVTQSSRYLVKRTGEKVFLECVQDMDHENMFWYRQDPGLGLRLIYFSYDVKMKEKGDIPEGYSVSREKKERFSLILESASTNQTSMYLCASSFAVTEAFFGQGTRLTVV.

The rearrangement joins TRBV18 to TRBJ2-1; 8 positions match TRBD1. Trimming removed 0 bases from V and 0 bases from J; junction bases left unmatched: 1. The CDR3 runs to 16 residues. CDR1 and CDR2 from the germline V gene are KGHSH and LQKENI. The DNA of the CDR3 is TGTGCCAGCTCACCACCGGACAGGGCCTCCTACAATGAGCAGTTCTTC. It translates to CASSPPDRASYNEQFF. Full variable domain (rest looked up from reference TRBV18 and TRBJ2-1): NAGVMQNPRHLVRRRGQEARLRCSPMKGHSHVYWYRQLPEEGLKFMVYLQKENIIDESGMPKERFSAEFPKEGPSILRIQQVVRGDSAAYFCASSPPDRASYNEQFFGPGTRLTVL.

The V and J genes are TRBV6-5 and TRBJ1-1; 8 nucleotides align to TRBD1. Germline trimming cut 5 bases from V and 0 bases from J; bases unmatched to any gene: 2. The CDR3 runs 14 residues. CDR1 MNHEY and CDR2 SVGAGI come from the germline V gene. CDR3 protein: CASSIQGVNTEAFF. DNA for the CDR3: TGTGCCAGCAGTATACAGGGGGTGAACACTGAAGCTTTCTTT.

The J gene is TRBJ2-2, the V gene TRBV5-1; 10 bases are shared with TRBD2. The CDR3 sequence is 15 residues long. V trimming: 1 base; J trimming: 5 bases; junction bases outside the gene matches: 2. Germline CDR1 is SGHRS and CDR2 is YFSETQ. CDR3 nucleotides: TGCGCCAGCAGCTTGACTAGCGGGGCTACCGGGGAGCTGTTTTTT. This codes for CASSLTSGATGELFF.

The chain combines TRBV5-6 with TRBJ2-5, with 9 bases lining up with TRBD2. J was trimmed by 11 bases and V by 4 bases; bases with no gene match: 3. This CDR3 spans 11 amino acids. Germline V CDR1 and CDR2: SGHDT, YYEEEE. CDR3 sequence reads: CASSGGGAQYF. In nucleotides, the CDR3 is TGTGCCAGCAGCGGCGGGGGGGCACAGTACTTC.

The chain has TRBV9 and TRBJ2-1; 10 nucleotides match TRBD2. Per the germline V gene, CDR1 is SGDLS and CDR2 is YYNGEE. The CDR3 is made up of 16 amino acids. Trimming at V came to 4 bases and at J to 9 bases, leaving 13 bases not matched to a gene. CDR3: CASSPRAGTSVPEQFF. Written as DNA, the CDR3 is TGTGCCAGCAGCCCCAGAGCCGGGACTAGCGTACCTGAGCAGTTCTTC.

The gene calls are TRBV2 and TRBJ1-5; no reliable D call. The CDR3 runs 16 residues. From germline, CDR1 is SNHLY and CDR2 FYNNEI. Trimming removed 2 bases from V and 4 bases from J, with 15 bases in between. The CDR3 DNA is TGTGCCAGCAGTGAAAGGTTATTGCAGGTTAATCAGCCCCAGCATTTT. Translated, it gives CASSERLLQVNQPQHF. The whole variable domain, remainder taken from reference TRBV2 and TRBJ1-5, is EPEVTQTPSHQVTQMGQEVILRCVPISNHLYFYWYRQILGQKVEFLVSFYNNEISEKSEIFDDQFSVERPDGSNFTLKIRSTKLEDSAMYFCASSERLLQVNQPQHFGDGTRLSIL.

This chain uses TRBV10-1 with TRBJ2-1, with a possible D match to TRBD1 (7 bases). The ends were cut back, 3 bases at V and 7 bases at J, with 16 bases in the middle. Germline V gives CDR1 WNHNN, CDR2 SYGVQD (reference sequence). The CDR3 loop spans 15 amino acids. CDR3 sequence (DNA): TGCGCCAGCAGTGATATAGGGGGCGCGGGGAATGAGCAGTTCTTC. This encodes CASSDIGGAGNEQFF.

This chain uses TRBV11-2 with TRBJ2-1, with 9 bases lining up with TRBD1. Germline CDR1 and CDR2: SGHAT and FQNNGV. J lost 8 bases, V lost 4 bases, and 9 bases had no gene match. CDR3 size: 15 residues. In nucleotides, the CDR3 is TGTGCCAGCAGCTCCGGGACAGGGAATAAGGATGAGCAGTTCTTC. It translates to CASSSGTGNKDEQFF. The entire variable domain, with the rest obtained from reference TRBV11-2 and TRBJ2-1, is as follows: EAGVAQSPRYKIIEKRQSVAFWCNPISGHATLYWYQQILGQGPKLLIQFQNNGVVDDSQLPKDRFSAERLKGVDSTLKIQPAKLEDSAVYLCASSSGTGNKDEQFFGPGTRLTVL.

The chain combines TRBV5-1 with TRBJ2-1; 13 bases are shared with TRBD2. The CDR3 extends over 16 amino acids. The J segment lost 8 bases and the V segment lost 3 bases, leaving 8 bases of the junction unmatched. Germline assignment: CDR1 SGHRS and CDR2 YFSETQ. The CDR3 nucleotides are TGCGCCAGCAGCTACCCGGGACTAGCGGGAACATATGAGCAGTTCTTC. It encodes CASSYPGLAGTYEQFF.

A remark on this clone: This sample also contains other DNA sequences that code for the same CDR3. The V call is TRBV7-2, the J call TRBJ1-1; D gene unclear. The CDR3 extends over 13 amino acids. Germline CDR1 and CDR2: SGHTA and FQGNSA. Trimming removed 5 bases at V and 1 base at J, with 8 bases between. In DNA form, the CDR3 reads TGTGCCAGCAGCCGACGGCAGAACACTGAAGCTTTCTTT. It codes for CASSRRQNTEAFF.

V is TRBV5-6 and J is TRBJ1-4; 8 nucleotides match TRBD1. Unmatched junction bases numbered 12, after V lost 4 bases and J lost 4 bases. Looked up from germline, CDR1 is SGHDT and CDR2 is YYEEEE. This CDR3 has 17 residues. CDR3 DNA sequence: TGTGCCAGCAGCACGGCCGAGCTCAGGGGGCGTAATGAAAAACTGTTTTTT. Translated, it gives CASSTAELRGRNEKLFF.

This clone is medium-sized within its sample. The V gene is TRBV11-2, the J gene TRBJ2-7; D could derive from TRBD1 or TRBD2 (6 bases each). V was trimmed by 4 bases and J by 7 bases, leaving 8 bases between them. Germline-derived CDR1 and CDR2 are SGHAT and FQNNGV. CDR3 size: 11 residues. CDR3 region: CASSWGAEQYF. The CDR3 DNA sequence: TGTGCCAGCAGCTGGGGGGCAGAGCAGTACTTC. Combining the CDR3 with reference TRBV11-2 and TRBJ2-7 gives the whole variable domain EAGVAQSPRYKIIEKRQSVAFWCNPISGHATLYWYQQILGQGPKLLIQFQNNGVVDDSQLPKDRFSAERLKGVDSTLKIQPAKLEDSAVYLCASSWGAEQYFGPGTRLTVT.

The chain has TRBV25-1 and TRBJ1-4, with D possibly TRBD1 on 6 matching bases. V was pared by 0 bases and J by 8 bases, with 10 bases between. Germline CDR1 reads MGHDK; CDR2 reads SYGVNS. The CDR3 is 14 amino acids. The CDR3 DNA sequence: TGTGCCAGCAGTGAATATGGTGGACAGGAAAAACTGTTTTTT. Residues: CASSEYGGQEKLFF.

In its sample, this clone was seen a few times. CDR3 protein: CASRRERTYGYTF. The CDR3 region has the DNA TGTGCCAGCAGACGGGAGAGAACCTATGGCTACACCTTC. This chain links TRBV27 with TRBJ1-2; D unresolved. V gave up 6 bases and J gave up 4 bases, with 12 bases separating them. The CDR3 runs 13 residues. Germline lookup yields CDR1 MNHEY and CDR2 SMNVEV (reference sequence).

In its sample, this clone was seen once. The rearrangement uses TRBV7-6 and TRBJ2-6; 8 nucleotides agree with TRBD2. The CDR3 totals 21 residues. J lost 2 bases, V lost 0 bases, and 15 bases had no gene match. From germline, CDR1 is SGHVS and CDR2 FNYEAQ. CDR3 loop: CASSLARTSGAGGAGANVLTF. The DNA for the CDR3 is TGTGCCAGCAGCTTAGCGCGGACGTCTGGGGCGGGAGGCGCTGGGGCCAACGTCCTGACTTTC.

The V and J genes are TRBV9 and TRBJ1-1; weak D call: TRBD1 (6 bases). This CDR3 spans 16 amino acids. With 0 bases removed from V and 0 bases from J, the gap between germline ends came to 12 bases. The germline V gene encodes CDR1 SGDLS and CDR2 YYNGEE. CDR3 coding DNA: TGTGCCAGCAGCGTAGATCGGACAGCCTTGAACACTGAAGCTTTCTTT. Its translation is CASSVDRTALNTEAFF.

The CDR3 protein is CASSGGTGGNQPQHF. CDR3 DNA: TGTGCCAGCAGCGGCGGGACAGGGGGCAATCAGCCCCAGCATTTT. The chain employs TRBV9 and TRBJ1-5; 10 bases are shared with TRBD1. The CDR3 extends over 15 amino acids. J lost 2 bases, V lost 3 bases, and 2 bases had no gene match. CDR1 and CDR2 from the germline V gene are SGDLS and YYNGEE.

This clone was recorded only once. The V and J genes are TRBV7-8 and TRBJ1-5; the match to TRBD1 covers 7 bases. This CDR3 spans 17 amino acids. Germline trimming cut 5 bases from V and 6 bases from J; bases unmatched to any gene: 16. Germline V gene data show CDR1 as SGHVS and CDR2 as FQNEAQ. The CDR3 reads CASSPRGGGGSGQPQHF. DNA for the CDR3: TGTGCCAGCAGCCCGCGAGGGGGCGGTGGTTCCGGTCAGCCCCAGCATTTT.

The CDR3 DNA follows: TGTGCCTGGAGTACCCGGACTAGGATGAGCTCTGGGGCCAACGTCCTGACTTTC. Protein: CAWSTRTRMSSGANVLTF. This chain uses TRBV30 with TRBJ2-6; TRBD2 aligns across 7 bases. This CDR3 contains 18 residues. Germline assignment: CDR1 GTSNPN and CDR2 SVGIG (reference sequence). V shed 2 bases, J shed 0 bases, and the junction held 10 bases outside the gene matches.

The rearrangement uses TRBV7-3 and TRBJ2-1; 10 bases are a match to TRBD2. This CDR3 comprises 15 residues. Germline CDR1 SGHTA, CDR2 FQGTGA. V shed 1 base, J shed 6 bases, and the junction held 3 bases outside the gene matches. CDR3: CASSLKIAGGNEQFF. The CDR3 DNA reads as TGTGCCAGCAGCTTAAAAATAGCGGGGGGCAATGAGCAGTTCTTC.

This rearrangement joins TRBV5-1 to TRBJ2-7, with D possibly matching TRBD1 (6 bases). The CDR3 extends over 13 amino acids. The germline gives CDR1 SGHRS, CDR2 YFSETQ. With 0 bases removed from V and 2 bases from J, the gap between germline ends came to 6 bases. The CDR3 DNA follows: TGCGCCAGCAGCTTGGACAGGGCCTACGAGCAGTACTTC. As protein: CASSLDRAYEQYF.

This chain links TRBV27 with TRBJ1-5; unclear D gene. Trimming left V 8 bases short and J 0 bases short, with 14 bases between. The germline V gene encodes CDR1 MNHEY and CDR2 SMNVEV (reference sequence). This CDR3 is 15 amino acids long. CDR3 sequence (DNA): TGTGCCAGCCTTCCTTCGGGTTATAGCAATCAGCCCCAGCATTTT. This sequence encodes CASLPSGYSNQPQHF.

For this clone: One junction end disagrees with the germline gene, perhaps due to a read error. The chain uses TRBV7-2 and TRBJ2-1; TRBD2 matches 14 bases. CDR1 and CDR2 from the germline V gene are SGHTA and FQGNSA. CDR3 length equals 17 residues. The CDR3 nucleotides are TGTGCCAGCAGCCTAGCCGGGACTAGCGGGGGAAGGAATGAGCAGTTCTTC. Translating it yields CASSLAGTSGGRNEQFF.

The rearrangement uses TRBV7-2 and TRBJ1-5; 8 nucleotides align to TRBD1. Germline CDR1 SGHTA, CDR2 FQGNSA. J gave up 12 bases and V 9 bases, and 13 bases lay outside the gene matches. The CDR3 has 13 amino acids. The CDR3 nucleotides are TGTGCCAGTTCCGACAGGGGCCTCGTAAACCAGCATTTT. The encoded protein is CASSDRGLVNQHF.

The chain combines TRBV5-5 with TRBJ2-7, with D possibly being TRBD1 (6 bases). Trimming took off 6 bases at V and 0 bases at J, with 19 bases between the two ends. The CDR3 covers 16 residues. Germline loops: CDR1 SGHKS, CDR2 YYEKEE (reference sequence). The CDR3 DNA sequence: TGTGCCAGCACCACTCAAGGGGCAGGGGTCTCCTACGAGCAGTACTTC. This encodes CASTTQGAGVSYEQYF. The full variable domain, completed using reference TRBV5-5 and TRBJ2-7, is DAGVTQSPTHLIKTRGQQVTLRCSPISGHKSVSWYQQVLGQGPQFIFQYYEKEERGRGNFPDRFSARQFPNYSSELNVNALLLGDSALYLCASTTQGAGVSYEQYFGPGTRLTVT.

The rearrangement links TRBV19 to TRBJ2-1; a weak D match, TRBD1 (6 bases). The germline V and J ends were trimmed by 8 bases and 4 bases, with 9 bases remaining between them. CDR3 size: 12 residues. Per germline, CDR1 LNHDA and CDR2 SQIVND (reference sequence). The CDR3 DNA reads TGTGCCAGTTCTGGACAGTACAATGAGCAGTTCTTC. As protein: CASSGQYNEQFF.